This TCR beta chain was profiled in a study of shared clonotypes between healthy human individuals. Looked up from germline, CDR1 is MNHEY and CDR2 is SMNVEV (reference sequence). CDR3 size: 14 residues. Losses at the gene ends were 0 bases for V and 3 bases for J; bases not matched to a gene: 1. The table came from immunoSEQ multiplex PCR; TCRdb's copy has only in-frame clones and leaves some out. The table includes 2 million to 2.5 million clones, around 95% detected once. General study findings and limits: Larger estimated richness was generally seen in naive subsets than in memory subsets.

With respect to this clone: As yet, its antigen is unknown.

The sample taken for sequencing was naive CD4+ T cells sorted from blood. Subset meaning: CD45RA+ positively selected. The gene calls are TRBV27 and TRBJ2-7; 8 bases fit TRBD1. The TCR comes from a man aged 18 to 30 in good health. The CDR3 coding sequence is TGTGCCAGCAGTTTATCACAGGGGGGCTACGAGCAGTACTTC. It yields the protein CASSLSQGGYEQYF.